This is a list of T cell receptor beta chains from one sample in a study of PD-L1 blockade in urothelial cancer. The protocol was immunoSEQ multiplex PCR, while the TCRdb copy is restricted to in-frame clones and leaves out a portion. Among roughly 100,000 clones listed, over 80% were seen once. The source material was PBMCs, sampled around atezolizumab (anti-PD-L1) treatment. These receptor sequences come from a man between 65 and 79 years old with urothelial cancer. Both conserved end residues are part of each CDR3. Each record gives: J gene, D gene, V gene, CDR3 length, CDR3 protein. A D gene is named only where the DNA matches it firmly.

TRBJ1-2 TRBD1 TRBV30 13 CAWSRDRPYGYTF
TRBJ2-1 . TRBV5-1 14 CASSLGGTLNEQFF
TRBJ1-1 . TRBV11-2 13 CASTTGGQTEAFF
TRBJ2-7 TRBD1 TRBV19 13 CASSAVQGREQYF
TRBJ1-2 . TRBV19 16 CASSIGGAGRNYGYTF
TRBJ1-2 . TRBV4-1 18 CASSQVRGGWSSNYGYTF
TRBJ2-7 TRBD1 TRBV23-1 16 CASSQSTGHSTYEQYF
TRBJ2-1 . TRBV19 14 CASSEQGSYNEQFF
TRBJ2-2 TRBD1 TRBV7-8 16 CASSPSPVGGPGELFF
TRBJ1-4 TRBD1 TRBV9 17 CASSVGAGGIANEKLFF
TRBJ1-3 . TRBV7-2 16 CASSLVGRLSGNTIYF
TRBJ1-1 TRBD1 TRBV9 16 CASSNRQGREMTEAFF
TRBJ2-1 . TRBV6-5 15 CASRVTFPSYNEQFF
TRBJ2-4 TRBD2 TRBV5-6 15 CASSGRTSGIAKEYF
TRBJ2-1 TRBD2 TRBV2 17 CASKRERGGGSDNEQFF
TRBJ1-4 . TRBV4-2 14 CASSQELRGEKLFF
TRBJ2-5 TRBD1 TRBV9 14 CASSASGTGETQYF
TRBJ2-2 . TRBV4-1 15 CASSHLRVNTGELFF
TRBJ2-1 TRBD2 TRBV11-2 15 CASSLGASGGREQFF
TRBJ1-2 TRBD1 TRBV7-2 16 CASSLFTGQGLYGYTF
TRBJ1-6 . TRBV19 15 CASSISRTGYSPLHF
TRBJ1-2 . TRBV27 13 CASAPAAGYGYTF
TRBJ2-1 TRBD2 TRBV4-2 17 CASSPSGRAPSYNEQFF
TRBJ1-1 . TRBV6-1 13 CATREGTYTEAFF
TRBJ2-2 TRBD2 TRBV14 22 CASSQEEDRVGGRASDTGELFF
TRBJ1-2 . TRBV10-3 13 CAIKGQNNYGYTF
TRBJ1-2 TRBD1 TRBV2 13 CASSPDRGNGYTF
TRBJ2-7 TRBD1 TRBV18 14 CASSHPDRGDEQYF
TRBJ2-7 . TRBV5-1 13 CASSLANTDEQYF
TRBJ2-7 TRBD2 TRBV5-4 15 CASSSLAGVVYEQYF
TRBJ2-7 TRBD1 TRBV6-6 14 CASSKGDSAYEQYF
TRBJ1-4 . TRBV7-2 14 CASSDDRMNEKLFF
TRBJ1-1 TRBD1 TRBV6-6 15 CASSPGTGENTEAFF
TRBJ1-1 . TRBV29-1 12 CSLYNPNTEAFF
TRBJ1-3 TRBD1 TRBV12-5 16 CASGSSTGGAGNTIYF
TRBJ2-1 TRBD2 TRBV11-2 16 CASSLVELAGGNEQFF
TRBJ1-2 TRBD1 TRBV7-9 16 CASSRSPGQGNFGYTF
TRBJ2-2 . TRBV18 16 CASSAGSRSNTGELFF
TRBJ2-3 . TRBV19 13 CASSIVARDTQYF
TRBJ1-6 . TRBV2 13 CASSGDGNSPLHF
TRBJ1-1 TRBD1 TRBV2 15 CASSESGTANTEAFF
TRBJ2-1 . TRBV7-9 15 CASSLPGLKTYEQFF
TRBJ1-5 TRBD1 TRBV30 13 CAWSAGGRQPQHF
TRBJ2-7 TRBD1 TRBV5-5 14 CASSVGTASYEQYF
TRBJ1-1 . TRBV5-4 15 CASKRSTGWDTEAFF